These T cell receptor beta chains were read from a single sample in a study of CD8 T cells in ankylosing spondylitis. TCRdb ran MiXCR on the 5' RACE reads and lists one entry per CDR3 protein. The sample yields about 350,000 distinct CDR3 sequences, around 20% seen once. Sequencing was performed on blood, either unsorted or a sorted T cell fraction (not recorded which). All receptors come from a male donor with ankylosing spondylitis or in good health (not recorded which). Both conserved end residues are part of each CDR3. A D gene is named only where the DNA matches it firmly.

V: TRBV28
J: TRBJ2-7
D: TRBD1
CDR3: CASSFHRGSYEQYF

V: TRBV28
J: TRBJ2-3
D: .
CDR3: CASSLRGSSSTDTQYF

V: TRBV20-1
J: TRBJ2-7
D: .
CDR3: CSARERTASGYEQYF

V: TRBV30
J: TRBJ2-3
D: .
CDR3: CAWNLDSRTDTQYF

V: TRBV7-9
J: TRBJ2-1
D: TRBD2
CDR3: CASSSRAGTLYNEQFF

V: TRBV28
J: TRBJ2-1
D: .
CDR3: CASSHRGYNEQFF

V: TRBV6-5
J: TRBJ2-7
D: .
CDR3: CASSYSSVAEAYEQYF

V: TRBV7-9
J: TRBJ2-3
D: TRBD1
CDR3: CASSPPGQADTQYF

V: TRBV7-9
J: TRBJ2-1
D: TRBD2
CDR3: CASSYRRGVYNEQFF

V: TRBV30
J: TRBJ2-5
D: .
CDR3: CAWTPLGTGYGETQYF

V: TRBV9
J: TRBJ2-3
D: TRBD2
CDR3: CASSPTSGGPSTDTQYF

V: TRBV2
J: TRBJ2-1
D: .
CDR3: CASGEALYEQFF

V: TRBV11-2
J: TRBJ2-5
D: TRBD2
CDR3: CASSPVPRLAGGLNPRNQYF

V: TRBV4-2
J: TRBJ2-7
D: TRBD2
CDR3: CASSQEGFSGVVSYEQYF

V: TRBV9
J: TRBJ1-6
D: TRBD1
CDR3: CASSSRPGTGYNSPLHF

V: TRBV7-8
J: TRBJ2-1
D: .
CDR3: CASSLAGQTSPDSRESFF